The next 4 T cell receptor beta chains were all read from a single sample in a study of T-cell reconstitution after alpha-beta-depleted transplantation in children. Using unique molecular identifiers, the investigators prepared the TCRbeta library. Using its own MiXCR run on the PCR reads, TCRdb lists one record per CDR3 protein. Of about 580,000 distinct CDR3 sequences listed, 20% to 25% are singletons. Sequencing used PBMCs, mostly from graft donor cells, obtained 360 days after TCRalphabeta/CD19-depleted stem cell transplant. These receptors were collected from a boy under two years old who had a stem cell transplant for acute myeloid leukemia, so the T cells may come from the graft donor.

This clonotype has ten or more counts. This chain joins TRBV29-1 and TRBJ1-1, with D perhaps matching TRBD1 (5 bases). This CDR3 is built from 13 residues. Between the trimmed V and J ends, which lost 7 bases and 0 bases, there was a span of 12 bases. Germline lookup yields CDR1 SQVTM and CDR2 ANQGSEA. The CDR3 sequence is CSAAGGMNTEAFF. CDR3 nucleotide sequence: TGCAGCGCCGCGGGGGGGATGAACACTGAAGCTTTCTTT.

This rearrangement joins TRBV29-1 to TRBJ2-5; D possibly matches TRBD1 or TRBD2 (6 bases each). CDR1 is SQVTM, CDR2 ANQGSEA, per germline. The CDR3 length is 14 residues. Trimming removed 4 bases from V and 4 bases from J, with 16 bases in between. The DNA of the CDR3 is TGCAGCGTTGGGGCATCGGGGGCATTAGAGACCCAGTACTTC. Encoded protein: CSVGASGALETQYF.

The V call is TRBV20-1, the J call TRBJ2-3; 12 bases match TRBD2. CDR3 length equals 18 residues. Germline V gene data show CDR1 as DFQATT and CDR2 as SNEGSKA (reference sequence). Trimming removed 4 bases from V and 1 base from J; junction bases left unmatched: 12. CDR3 loop: CSANFGLAGGLGTDTQYF. CDR3 nucleotides: TGCAGTGCTAACTTCGGGCTAGCGGGGGGGCTTGGCACAGATACGCAGTATTTT.

The V gene is TRBV20-1, the J gene TRBJ2-1; D not resolved. Germline lookup yields CDR1 DFQATT and CDR2 SNEGSKA (reference sequence). Trimming pared 3 bases from V and 7 bases from J, leaving 13 bases between. There are 13 residues in the CDR3. The CDR3 protein is CSARAPKDNEQFF. DNA of the CDR3: TGCAGTGCTAGGGCCCCAAAGGATAATGAGCAGTTCTTC.